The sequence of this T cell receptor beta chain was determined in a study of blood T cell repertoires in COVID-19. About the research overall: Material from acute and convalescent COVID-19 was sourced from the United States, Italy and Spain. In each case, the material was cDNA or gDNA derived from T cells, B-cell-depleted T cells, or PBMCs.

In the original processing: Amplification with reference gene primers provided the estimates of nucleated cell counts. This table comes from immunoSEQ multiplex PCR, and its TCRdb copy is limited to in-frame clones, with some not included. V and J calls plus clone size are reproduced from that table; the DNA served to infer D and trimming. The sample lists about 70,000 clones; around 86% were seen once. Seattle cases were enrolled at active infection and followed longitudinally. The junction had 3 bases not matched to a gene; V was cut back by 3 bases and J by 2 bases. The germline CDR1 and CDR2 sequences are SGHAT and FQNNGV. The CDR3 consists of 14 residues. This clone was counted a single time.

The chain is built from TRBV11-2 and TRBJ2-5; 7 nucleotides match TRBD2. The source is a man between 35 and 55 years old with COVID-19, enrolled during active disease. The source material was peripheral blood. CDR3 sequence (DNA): TGTGCCAGCAGCTTTACGGGGGGTCAAGAGACCCAGTACTTC. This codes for CASSFTGGQETQYF.